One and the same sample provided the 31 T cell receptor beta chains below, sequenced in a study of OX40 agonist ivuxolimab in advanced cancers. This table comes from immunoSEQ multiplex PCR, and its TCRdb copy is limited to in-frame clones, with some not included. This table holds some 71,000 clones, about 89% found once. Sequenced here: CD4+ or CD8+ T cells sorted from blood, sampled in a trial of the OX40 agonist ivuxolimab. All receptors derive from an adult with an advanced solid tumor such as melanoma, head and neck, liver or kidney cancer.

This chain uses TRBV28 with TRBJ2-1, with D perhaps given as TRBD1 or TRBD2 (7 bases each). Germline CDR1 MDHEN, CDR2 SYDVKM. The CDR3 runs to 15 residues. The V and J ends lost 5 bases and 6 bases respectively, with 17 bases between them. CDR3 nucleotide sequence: TGTGCCAGCAGTAGGGAGGGGAGGGGGCTCAATGAGCAGTTCTTC. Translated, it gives CASSREGRGLNEQFF.

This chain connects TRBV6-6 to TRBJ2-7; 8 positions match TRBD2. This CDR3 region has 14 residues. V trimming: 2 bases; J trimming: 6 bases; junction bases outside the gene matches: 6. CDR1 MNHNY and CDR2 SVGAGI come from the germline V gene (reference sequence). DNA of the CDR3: TGTGCCAGCAGTTACGATAGCGGGGTAGGCGAGCAGTACTTC. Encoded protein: CASSYDSGVGEQYF.

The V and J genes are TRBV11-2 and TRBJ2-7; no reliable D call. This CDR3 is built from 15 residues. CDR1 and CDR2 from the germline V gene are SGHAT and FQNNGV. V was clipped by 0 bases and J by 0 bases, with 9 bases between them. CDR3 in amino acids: CASSLEFGSSYEQYF. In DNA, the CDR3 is TGTGCCAGCAGCTTAGAATTTGGAAGCTCCTACGAGCAGTACTTC. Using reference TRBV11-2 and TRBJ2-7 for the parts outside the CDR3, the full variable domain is EAGVAQSPRYKIIEKRQSVAFWCNPISGHATLYWYQQILGQGPKLLIQFQNNGVVDDSQLPKDRFSAERLKGVDSTLKIQPAKLEDSAVYLCASSLEFGSSYEQYFGPGTRLTVT.

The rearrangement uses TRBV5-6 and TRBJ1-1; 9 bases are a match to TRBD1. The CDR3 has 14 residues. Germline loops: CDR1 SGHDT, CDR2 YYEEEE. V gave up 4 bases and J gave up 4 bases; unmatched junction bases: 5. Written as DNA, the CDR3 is TGTGCCAGCAGCCCCGGGACAGGGAGCACTGAAGCTTTCTTT. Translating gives CASSPGTGSTEAFF.

The CDR3, as DNA: TGTGCCAGCAGTTTATGGGGGGAGACGCAGTATTTT. Translated: CASSLWGETQYF. This chain connects TRBV28 to TRBJ2-3, with D tentatively TRBD1 or TRBD2 (5 bases each). Germline-derived CDR1 and CDR2 are MDHEN and SYDVKM. The CDR3 covers 12 residues. The ends were cut back, 0 bases at V and 9 bases at J, with 7 bases in the middle.

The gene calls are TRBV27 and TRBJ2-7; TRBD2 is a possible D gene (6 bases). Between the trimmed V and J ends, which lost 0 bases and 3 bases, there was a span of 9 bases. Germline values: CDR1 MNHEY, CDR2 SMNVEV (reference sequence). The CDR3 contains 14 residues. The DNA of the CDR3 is TGTGCCAGCAGTTTATCGGGACTCGTCTACGAGCAGTACTTC. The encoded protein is CASSLSGLVYEQYF.

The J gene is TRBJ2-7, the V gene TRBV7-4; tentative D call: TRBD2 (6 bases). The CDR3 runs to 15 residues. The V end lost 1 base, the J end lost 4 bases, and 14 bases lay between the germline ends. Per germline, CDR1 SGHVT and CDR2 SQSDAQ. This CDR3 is CASSLGDSPSYEQYF. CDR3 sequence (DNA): TGTGCCAGCAGCTTAGGGGACTCACCATCATACGAGCAGTACTTC.

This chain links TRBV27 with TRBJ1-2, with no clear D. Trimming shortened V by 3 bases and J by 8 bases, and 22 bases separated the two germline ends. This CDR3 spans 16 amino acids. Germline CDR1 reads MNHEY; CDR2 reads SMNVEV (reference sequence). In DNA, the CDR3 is TGTGCCAGCAGTTTGACGCTCGATCCATTCGGCGGAGGCTACACCTTC. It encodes CASSLTLDPFGGGYTF.

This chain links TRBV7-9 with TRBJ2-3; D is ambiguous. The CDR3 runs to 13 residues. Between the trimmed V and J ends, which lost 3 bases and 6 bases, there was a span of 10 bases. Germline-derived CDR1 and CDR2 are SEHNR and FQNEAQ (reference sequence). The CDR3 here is CASSLVVQDTQYF. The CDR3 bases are TGTGCCAGCAGCTTGGTGGTGCAGGATACGCAGTATTTT.

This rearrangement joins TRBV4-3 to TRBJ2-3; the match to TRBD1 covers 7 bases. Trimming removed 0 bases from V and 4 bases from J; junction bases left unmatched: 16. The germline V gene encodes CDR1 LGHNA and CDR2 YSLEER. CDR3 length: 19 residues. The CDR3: CASSQDPPQTGPAADTQYF. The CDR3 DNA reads TGCGCCAGCAGCCAAGACCCCCCCCAGACAGGGCCCGCCGCAGATACGCAGTATTTT.

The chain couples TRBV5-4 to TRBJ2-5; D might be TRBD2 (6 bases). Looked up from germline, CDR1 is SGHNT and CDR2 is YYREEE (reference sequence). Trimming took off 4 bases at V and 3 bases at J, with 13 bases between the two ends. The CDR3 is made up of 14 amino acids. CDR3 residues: CASSAPWGEETQYF. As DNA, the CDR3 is TGTGCCAGCAGCGCCCCGTGGGGGGAAGAGACCCAGTACTTC. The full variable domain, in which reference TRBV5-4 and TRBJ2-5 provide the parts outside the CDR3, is ETGVTQSPTHLIKTRGQQVTLRCSSQSGHNTVSWYQQALGQGPQFIFQYYREEENGRGNFPPRFSGLQFPNYSSELNVNALELDDSALYLCASSAPWGEETQYFGPGTRLLVL.

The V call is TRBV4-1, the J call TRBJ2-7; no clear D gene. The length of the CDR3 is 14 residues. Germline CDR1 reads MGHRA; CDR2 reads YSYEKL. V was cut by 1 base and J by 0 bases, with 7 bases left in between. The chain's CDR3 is CASSQATGSYEQYF. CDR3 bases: TGCGCCAGCAGCCAAGCGACGGGCTCCTACGAGCAGTACTTC.

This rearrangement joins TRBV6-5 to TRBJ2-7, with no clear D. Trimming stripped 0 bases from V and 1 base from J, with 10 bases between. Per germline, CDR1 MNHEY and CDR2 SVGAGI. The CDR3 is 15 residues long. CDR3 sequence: CASSYSQSLSYEQYF. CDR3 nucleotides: TGTGCCAGCAGTTACTCGCAGTCCCTGTCCTACGAGCAGTACTTC.

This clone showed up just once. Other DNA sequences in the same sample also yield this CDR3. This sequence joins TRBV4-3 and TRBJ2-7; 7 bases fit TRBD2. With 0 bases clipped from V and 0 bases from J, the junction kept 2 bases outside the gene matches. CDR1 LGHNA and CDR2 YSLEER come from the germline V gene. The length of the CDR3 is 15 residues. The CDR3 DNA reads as TGCGCCAGCAGCCAAGAGGGGGGGAGCTCCTACGAGCAGTACTTC. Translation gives CASSQEGGSSYEQYF.

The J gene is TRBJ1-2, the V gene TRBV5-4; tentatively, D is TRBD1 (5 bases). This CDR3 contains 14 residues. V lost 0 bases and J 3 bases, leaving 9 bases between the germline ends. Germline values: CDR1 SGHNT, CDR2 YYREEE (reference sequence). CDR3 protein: CASSLGGEDYGYTF. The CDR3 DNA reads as TGTGCCAGCAGCTTGGGGGGCGAGGACTATGGCTACACCTTC.

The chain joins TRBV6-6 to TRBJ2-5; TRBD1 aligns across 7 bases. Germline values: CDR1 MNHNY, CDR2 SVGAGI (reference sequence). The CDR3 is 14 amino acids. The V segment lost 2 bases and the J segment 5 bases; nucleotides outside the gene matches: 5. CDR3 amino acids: CASSYEGGAETQYF. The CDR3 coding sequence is TGTGCCAGCAGTTACGAAGGGGGCGCGGAGACCCAGTACTTC.

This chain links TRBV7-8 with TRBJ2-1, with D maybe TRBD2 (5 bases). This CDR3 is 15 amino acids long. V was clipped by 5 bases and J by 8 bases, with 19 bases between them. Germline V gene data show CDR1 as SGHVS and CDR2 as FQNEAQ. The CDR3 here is CASSQDGRGLYEQFF. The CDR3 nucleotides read TGTGCCAGCAGCCAAGACGGCCGAGGGTTATATGAGCAGTTCTTC.

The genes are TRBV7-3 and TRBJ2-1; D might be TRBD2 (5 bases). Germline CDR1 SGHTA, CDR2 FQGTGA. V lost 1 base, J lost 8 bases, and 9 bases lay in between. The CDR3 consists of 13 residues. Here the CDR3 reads CASSLNSVDEQFF. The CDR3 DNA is TGTGCCAGCAGCTTAAATAGCGTAGATGAGCAGTTCTTC.

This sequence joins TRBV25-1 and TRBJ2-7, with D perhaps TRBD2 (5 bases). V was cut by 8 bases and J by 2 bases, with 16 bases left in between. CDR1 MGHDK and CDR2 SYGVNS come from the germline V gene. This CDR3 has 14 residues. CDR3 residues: CASRGDRTPYEQYF. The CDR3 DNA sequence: TGTGCCAGCCGAGGAGACCGGACTCCCTACGAGCAGTACTTC.

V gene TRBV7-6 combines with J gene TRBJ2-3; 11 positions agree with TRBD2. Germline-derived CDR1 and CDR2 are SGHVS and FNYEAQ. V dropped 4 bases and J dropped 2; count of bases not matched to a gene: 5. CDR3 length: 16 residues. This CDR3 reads CASSWTSGLYTDTQYF. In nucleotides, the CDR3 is TGTGCCAGCAGCTGGACTAGCGGGTTATACACAGATACGCAGTATTTT.

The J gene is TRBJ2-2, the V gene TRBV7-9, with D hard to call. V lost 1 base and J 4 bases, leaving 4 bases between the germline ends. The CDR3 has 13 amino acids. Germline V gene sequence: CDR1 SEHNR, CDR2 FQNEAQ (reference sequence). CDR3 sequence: CASSLDTTGELFF. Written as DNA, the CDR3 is TGTGCCAGCAGCTTAGACACCACCGGGGAGCTGTTTTTT. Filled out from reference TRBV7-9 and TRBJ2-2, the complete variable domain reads DTGVSQNPRHKITKRGQNVTFRCDPISEHNRLYWYRQTLGQGPEFLTYFQNEAQLEKSRLLSDRFSAERPKGSFSTLEIQRTEQGDSAMYLCASSLDTTGELFFGEGSRLTVL.

The CDR3 is CASSFFIADTQYF. CDR3 sequence (DNA): TGTGCCAGCAGCTTTTTTATAGCGGATACGCAGTATTTT. The J gene is TRBJ2-3, the V gene TRBV7-6; TRBD2 might be the D (5 bases). Germline V gene lookup returns CDR1 SGHVS and CDR2 FNYEAQ. V was pared by 3 bases and J by 6 bases, with 10 bases between. The CDR3 consists of 13 residues.

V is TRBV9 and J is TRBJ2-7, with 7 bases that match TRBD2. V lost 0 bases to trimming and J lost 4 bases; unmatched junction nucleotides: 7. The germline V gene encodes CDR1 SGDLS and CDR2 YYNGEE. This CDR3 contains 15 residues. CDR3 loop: CASSVDGGRGYEQYF. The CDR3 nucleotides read TGTGCCAGCAGCGTAGACGGCGGGAGAGGGTACGAGCAGTACTTC. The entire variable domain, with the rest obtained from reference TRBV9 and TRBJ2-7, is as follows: DSGVTQTPKHLITATGQRVTLRCSPRSGDLSVYWYQQSLDQGLQFLIQYYNGEERAKGNILERFSAQQFPDLHSELNLSSLELGDSALYFCASSVDGGRGYEQYFGPGTRLTVT.

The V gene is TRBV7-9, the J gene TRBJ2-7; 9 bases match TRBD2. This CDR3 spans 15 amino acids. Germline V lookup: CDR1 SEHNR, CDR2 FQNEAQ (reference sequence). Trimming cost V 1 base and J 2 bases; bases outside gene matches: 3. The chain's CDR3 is CASSLEGTSPYEQYF. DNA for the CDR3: TGTGCCAGCAGCTTAGAGGGGACTAGCCCCTACGAGCAGTACTTC.

DNA of the CDR3: TGCGCCAGCAGCCAAGCTGGCCTAGCGGGAGGGCCCTACGAGCAGTACTTC. Protein product: CASSQAGLAGGPYEQYF. The chain couples TRBV4-3 to TRBJ2-7, with 12 bases identical to TRBD2. Trimming cost V 1 base and J 2 bases; bases outside gene matches: 6. This CDR3 contains 17 residues. Per germline, CDR1 LGHNA and CDR2 YSLEER.

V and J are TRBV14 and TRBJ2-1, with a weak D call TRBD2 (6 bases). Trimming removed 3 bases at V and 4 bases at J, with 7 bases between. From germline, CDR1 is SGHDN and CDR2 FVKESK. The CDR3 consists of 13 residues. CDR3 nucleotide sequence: TGTGCCAGCAGCCAGGGACTTTACAATGAGCAGTTCTTC. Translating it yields CASSQGLYNEQFF.

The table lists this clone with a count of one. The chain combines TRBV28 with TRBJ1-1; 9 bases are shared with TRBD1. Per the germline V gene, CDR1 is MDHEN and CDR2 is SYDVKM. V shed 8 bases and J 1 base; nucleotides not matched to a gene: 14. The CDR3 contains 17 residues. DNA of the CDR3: TGTGCCAGCCTTACCCTTTACAGGGGGCCTGGGAACACTGAAGCTTTCTTT. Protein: CASLTLYRGPGNTEAFF.

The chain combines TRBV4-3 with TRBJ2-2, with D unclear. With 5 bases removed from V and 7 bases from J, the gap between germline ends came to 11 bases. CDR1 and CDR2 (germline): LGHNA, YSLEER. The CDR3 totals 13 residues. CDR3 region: CASSVDFDGELFF. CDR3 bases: TGCGCCAGCAGCGTAGACTTTGACGGGGAGCTGTTTTTT.

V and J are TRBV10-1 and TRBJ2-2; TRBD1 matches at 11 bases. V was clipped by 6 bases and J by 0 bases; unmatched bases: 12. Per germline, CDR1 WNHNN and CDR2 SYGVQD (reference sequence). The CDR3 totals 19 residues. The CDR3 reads CASSARTGGFYANTGELFF. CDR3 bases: TGCGCCAGCAGCGCCCGGACAGGGGGCTTCTACGCGAACACCGGGGAGCTGTTTTTT.

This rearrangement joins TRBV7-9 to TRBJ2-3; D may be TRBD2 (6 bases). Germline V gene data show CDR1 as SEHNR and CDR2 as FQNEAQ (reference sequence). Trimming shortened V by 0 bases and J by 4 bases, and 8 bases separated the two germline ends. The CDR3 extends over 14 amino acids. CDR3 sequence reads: CASSLAGGADTQYF. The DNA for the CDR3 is TGTGCCAGCAGCTTAGCGGGGGGTGCAGATACGCAGTATTTT.

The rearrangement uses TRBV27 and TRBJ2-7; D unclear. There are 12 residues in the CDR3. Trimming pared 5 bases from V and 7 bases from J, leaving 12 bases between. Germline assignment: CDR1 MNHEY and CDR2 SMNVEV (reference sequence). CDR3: CASSPTPWEQYF. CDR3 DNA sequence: TGTGCCAGCAGTCCAACACCGTGGGAGCAGTACTTC.